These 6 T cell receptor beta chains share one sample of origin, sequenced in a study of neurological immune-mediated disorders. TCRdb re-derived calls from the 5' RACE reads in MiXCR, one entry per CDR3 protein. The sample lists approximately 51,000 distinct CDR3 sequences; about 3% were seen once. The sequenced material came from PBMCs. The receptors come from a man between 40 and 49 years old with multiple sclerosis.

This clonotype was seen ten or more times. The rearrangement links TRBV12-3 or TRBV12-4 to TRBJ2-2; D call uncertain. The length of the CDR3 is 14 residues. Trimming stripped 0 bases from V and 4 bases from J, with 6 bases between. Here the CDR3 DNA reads TGTGCCAGCAGTTTAGCGCTACGCACCGGGGAGCTGTTTTTT. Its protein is CASSLALRTGELFF.

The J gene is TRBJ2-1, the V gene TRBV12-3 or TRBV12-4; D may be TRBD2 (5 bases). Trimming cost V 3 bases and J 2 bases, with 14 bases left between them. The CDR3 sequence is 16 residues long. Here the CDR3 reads CASSFGGGRTYNEQFF. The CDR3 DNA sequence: TGTGCCAGCAGTTTTGGAGGCGGGCGGACCTACAATGAGCAGTTCTTC.

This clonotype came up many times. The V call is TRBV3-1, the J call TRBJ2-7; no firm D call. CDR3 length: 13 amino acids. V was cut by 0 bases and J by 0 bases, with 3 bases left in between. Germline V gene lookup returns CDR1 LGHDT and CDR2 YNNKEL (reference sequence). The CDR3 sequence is CASSQESSYEQYF. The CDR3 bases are TGTGCCAGCAGCCAAGAGAGCTCCTACGAGCAGTACTTC.

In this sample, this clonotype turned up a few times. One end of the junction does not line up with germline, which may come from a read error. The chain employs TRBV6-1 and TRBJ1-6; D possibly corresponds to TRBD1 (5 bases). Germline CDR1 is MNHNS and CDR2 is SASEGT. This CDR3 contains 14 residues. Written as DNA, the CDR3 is TGTGCCAGCACCCTACCATGGGGGAATTCACCCCTCAACTTT. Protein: CASTLPWGNSPLNF.

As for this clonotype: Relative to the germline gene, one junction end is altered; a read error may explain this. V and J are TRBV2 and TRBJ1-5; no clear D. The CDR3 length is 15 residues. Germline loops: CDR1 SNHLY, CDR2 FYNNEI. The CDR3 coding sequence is TGTGCCATCAGTCCCGGGCCCTTCGATTATCAGCCCCAGAATTTT. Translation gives CAISPGPFDYQPQNF. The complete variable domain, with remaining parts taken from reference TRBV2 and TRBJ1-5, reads EPEVTQTPSHQVTQMGQEVILRCVPISNHLYFYWYRQILGQKVEFLVSFYNNEISEKSEIFDDQFSVERPDGSNFTLKIRSTKLEDSAMYFCAISPGPFDYQPQNFGDGTRLSIL.

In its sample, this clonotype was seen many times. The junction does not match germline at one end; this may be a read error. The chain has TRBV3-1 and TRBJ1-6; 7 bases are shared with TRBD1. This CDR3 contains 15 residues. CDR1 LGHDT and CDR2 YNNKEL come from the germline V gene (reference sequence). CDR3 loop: CASSHRTGGNSPLNF. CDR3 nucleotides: TGTGCCAGCAGCCACCGGACAGGAGGTAATTCACCCCTCAACTTT.